This T cell receptor (beta chain) was obtained from a study of T cell responses to AZD1222 COVID-19 vaccine. Overall study findings and caveats: Spike-specific TCR repertoires showed rising breadth and depth after two AZD1222 doses. CD4 TCRs associated with vaccination spanned spike, dominating at 160-218 and 743-854. White British people made up most donors, females outnumbered males, and clonal diversity was possibly underestimated.

With respect to this clone: Its specificity is not known.

Here immunoSEQ multiplex PCR was the method, and the copy in TCRdb shows in-frame clones only, minus some. Among about 35,000 clones, approximately 84% were seen once, and the ten largest hold 9.5% to 12%. The CDR3 spans 21 residues. The J segment lost 2 bases and the V segment lost 4 bases, leaving 20 bases of the junction unmatched. The V gene's germline CDR1 is MNHEY and CDR2 SMNVEV (reference sequence). Source: peripheral blood, taken 28 days after the second AZD1222 dose. This clonotype was obtained from an adult who received the AZD1222 COVID-19 vaccine. The rearrangement joins TRBV27 to TRBJ2-6; 7 bases map to TRBD2. The CDR3 bases are TGTGCCAGCAGTTCTTCCTCGGGGATGGCGGGAGTAATAGCTGGGGCCAACGTCCTGACTTTC. It yields the protein CASSSSSGMAGVIAGANVLTF.